This T cell receptor beta chain derives from a study of CD8 T cells in ankylosing spondylitis. This clonotype was detected a few times. TCRdb processed the 5' RACE reads anew with MiXCR; each CDR3 protein has one entry. Counted here are under 200,000 distinct CDR3 sequences, about 9.9% occurring once; the ten biggest clones make up roughly 29%. The V end was cut by 0 bases, the J end by 5 bases, with 9 bases between. There are 13 residues in the CDR3. Looked up from germline, CDR1 is SGHDT and CDR2 is YYEEEE. The origin of this receptor is a male donor with ankylosing spondylitis or in good health (not recorded which). Material for sequencing was blood, either unsorted or a sorted T cell fraction (not recorded which). The chain carries TRBV5-6 and TRBJ2-7, with a weak D call TRBD1 (6 bases). The CDR3 loop reads CASSLDRAHEQYF. The CDR3 bases are TGTGCCAGCAGCTTGGACAGGGCCCACGAGCAGTACTTC. The whole variable domain, remainder taken from reference TRBV5-6 and TRBJ2-7, is DAGVTQSPTHLIKTRGQQVTLRCSPKSGHDTVSWYQQALGQGPQFIFQYYEEEERQRGNFPDRFSGHQFPNYSSELNVNALLLGDSALYLCASSLDRAHEQYFGPGTRLTVT.